These 28 T cell receptor beta chains were all obtained from the same sample, sequenced in a study of T cells after yellow fever vaccination. TCRdb re-analysed the 5' RACE reads in MiXCR, keeping a single row per CDR3 protein. Of 100,000 to 150,000 distinct CDR3 sequences in the sample, under 8.5% were seen once. Sequenced here: CD4+ T cells sorted from PBMCs, sampled more than 8 days after the first yellow fever vaccination. Receptors were obtained from a man aged 18 to 30 who received the YFV17D yellow fever vaccine.

This clonotype has at least ten counts. This chain joins TRBV7-2 and TRBJ1-6; TRBD1 aligns across 8 bases. J gave up 11 bases and V 5 bases, and 2 bases lay outside the gene matches. The germline CDR1 and CDR2 sequences are SGHTA and FQGNSA. This CDR3 spans 12 amino acids. The CDR3 protein is CASSDRGAPLHF. The CDR3 nucleotides are TGTGCCAGCAGCGACAGGGGAGCACCCCTCCACTTT.

This clonotype was counted ten times or more. The chain uses TRBV6-1 and TRBJ2-7; 8 nucleotides agree with TRBD1. Germline CDR1 reads MNHNS; CDR2 reads SASEGT. CDR3 length: 14 amino acids. Losses at the gene ends were 6 bases for V and 5 bases for J; bases not matched to a gene: 9. The CDR3 nucleotides are TGTGCCAGCAGCAACAGGGGGAGTCTCGACGAGCAGTACTTC. Its translation: CASSNRGSLDEQYF.

This clonotype was seen at least ten times. The chain carries TRBV7-2 and TRBJ1-6; D unclear. Deletions cut 2 bases from V and 2 bases from J, with 10 bases between. Per the germline V gene, CDR1 is SGHTA and CDR2 is FQGNSA. The CDR3 sequence is 16 residues long. CDR3: CASSLFETAYNSPLHF. CDR3 sequence (DNA): TGTGCCAGCAGCTTATTTGAGACGGCCTATAATTCACCCCTCCACTTT.

This clonotype was found many times. The chain links TRBV24-1 to TRBJ2-1; no clear D. This CDR3 comprises 13 residues. From germline, CDR1 is KGHDR and CDR2 SFDVKD. The ends were cut back, 1 base at V and 4 bases at J, with 4 bases in the middle. CDR3 amino acids: CATSDFGYNEQFF. Here the CDR3 DNA reads TGTGCCACCAGTGATTTTGGGTACAATGAGCAGTTCTTC.

This clonotype was detected many times. The chain has TRBV12-3 or TRBV12-4 and TRBJ2-5; no clear D. The CDR3 contains 14 residues. Trimming removed 6 bases from V and 5 bases from J, with 16 bases in between. CDR3 DNA: TGTGCCAGCAGCCACCCCCCCCAAATGGAGACCCAGTACTTC. It codes for CASSHPPQMETQYF.

This chain connects TRBV13 to TRBJ2-5; TRBD1 matches 7 bases. From germline, CDR1 is PRHDT and CDR2 FYEKMQ (reference sequence). The CDR3 runs 13 residues. V was pared by 6 bases and J by 4 bases, with 5 bases of the junction left unmatched. DNA of the CDR3: TGTGCCAGCAGACAACAGGGGTCAGAGACCCAGTACTTC. Protein: CASRQQGSETQYF.

Ten or more counts support this clonotype. The chain recombines TRBV10-3 with TRBJ2-2; TRBD1 matches at 9 bases. This CDR3 contains 14 residues. Trimming at V came to 7 bases and at J to 6 bases, leaving 6 bases not matched to a gene. The germline gives CDR1 ENHRY, CDR2 SYGVKD. The CDR3 spells CAITPGQGAGELFF. As DNA, the CDR3 is TGTGCCATCACGCCGGGACAGGGCGCCGGGGAGCTGTTTTTT.

This clonotype was observed at least ten times. The chain joins TRBV6-1 to TRBJ1-5; maybe TRBD1 (5 bases). V was trimmed by 6 bases and J by 4 bases, leaving 19 bases between them. Germline V gene lookup returns CDR1 MNHNS and CDR2 SASEGT. There are 16 residues in the CDR3. CDR3 residues: CASSRDGPFGNQPQHF. For the CDR3, the DNA is TGTGCCAGCAGCCGGGACGGGCCTTTTGGAAATCAGCCCCAGCATTTT.

This clonotype was picked up many times. V is TRBV5-1 and J is TRBJ2-5; possible D gene TRBD2, 6 bases. V was trimmed by 7 bases and J by 4 bases, leaving 14 bases between them. The CDR3 is made up of 13 amino acids. From germline, CDR1 is SGHRS and CDR2 YFSETQ. The DNA of the CDR3 is TGCGCCAGCGCCAGGGCCGGGGGAGAGACCCAGTACTTC. Translation gives CASARAGGETQYF.

In this sample, this clonotype turned up a few times. The chain joins TRBV5-1 to TRBJ1-2; no definite D call. Trimming stripped 0 bases from V and 0 bases from J, with 12 bases between. CDR3 length: 16 residues. Germline CDR1 SGHRS, CDR2 YFSETQ. The CDR3 here is CASSLVSGPTNYGYTF. CDR3 nucleotides: TGCGCCAGCAGCTTGGTTTCCGGGCCGACTAACTATGGCTACACCTTC.

On this clonotype itself: Being one base from a much bigger clone, this may be a read error. The chain links TRBV2 to TRBJ1-2; TRBD1 is a possible D gene (6 bases). Germline CDR1 is SNHLY and CDR2 is FYNNEI. The CDR3 consists of 14 residues. The V end lost 7 bases, the J end lost 4 bases, and 16 bases lay between the germline ends. The CDR3 nucleotides are TGTGCCAGCATGCCGGGACACGGGGGCTATGGCTACACCTTC. Its translation: CASMPGHGGYGYTF.

This clonotype was recorded many times. The chain recombines TRBV5-1 with TRBJ2-3; D may be TRBD2 (6 bases). The length of the CDR3 is 15 residues. The germline V gene has CDR1 SGHRS and CDR2 YFSETQ. V lost 0 bases to trimming and J lost 2 bases, with 10 bases between them. The CDR3 DNA follows: TGCGCCAGCAGCTTGGGTAGCGGACACACAGATACGCAGTATTTT. This encodes CASSLGSGHTDTQYF.

This clonotype was counted at least ten times. The chain has TRBV6-4 and TRBJ2-3, with D possibly called TRBD1 or TRBD2 (6 bases each). CDR3 length: 14 residues. Germline CDR1 is MRHNA and CDR2 is SNTAGT. V gave up 3 bases and J gave up 5 bases, with 12 bases separating them. This chain's CDR3 is CASSEGGIRDTQYF. The CDR3 region has the DNA TGTGCCAGCAGTGAAGGGGGGATTCGAGATACGCAGTATTTT.

This clonotype was recorded many times. The chain carries TRBV7-3 and TRBJ2-2; 9 bases line up with TRBD1. Germline V gene lookup returns CDR1 SGHTA and CDR2 FQGTGA. J lost 4 bases, V lost 5 bases, and 5 bases had no gene match. The CDR3 sequence is 15 residues long. The CDR3 region is CASSPRDRATGELFF. The CDR3 DNA reads as TGTGCCAGCAGCCCTAGGGACAGGGCCACCGGGGAGCTGTTTTTT.

Ten or more counts support this clonotype. The gene calls are TRBV7-2 and TRBJ2-3; D call uncertain. V was shortened by 3 bases and J by 2 bases, with 12 bases between the two germline ends. CDR1 and CDR2 from the germline V gene are SGHTA and FQGNSA. CDR3 length: 15 amino acids. This CDR3 is CASSFVGGNTDTQYF. Here the CDR3 DNA reads TGTGCCAGCAGCTTTGTTGGCGGCAACACAGATACGCAGTATTTT.

This clonotype appeared many times. The chain carries TRBV6-2 or TRBV6-3 and TRBJ2-7; possibly TRBD2 for D (5 bases). Germline V gives CDR1 MNHEY, CDR2 SVGEGT. The CDR3 contains 12 residues. Deletions cut 4 bases from V and 4 bases from J, with 8 bases between. CDR3 nucleotide sequence: TGTGCCAGCAGTTGGACGGGGTACGAGCAGTACGTC. This codes for CASSWTGYEQYV.

In its sample, this clonotype was seen many times. V and J are TRBV20-1 and TRBJ2-5; 11 bases match TRBD2. V gave up 1 base and J gave up 4 bases; unmatched junction bases: 5. CDR1 is DFQATT and CDR2 is SNEGSKA in the germline V gene (reference sequence). CDR3 size: 15 residues. DNA of the CDR3: TGCAGTGCTAGAGGTCTAGCGGGGGGCCTAGAGACCCAGTACTTC. The encoded protein is CSARGLAGGLETQYF.

There are many counts of this clonotype. This chain links TRBV20-1 with TRBJ1-1; tentative D call: TRBD1 (5 bases). Trimming took off 3 bases at V and 6 bases at J, with 14 bases between the two ends. Germline CDR1 reads DFQATT; CDR2 reads SNEGSKA (reference sequence). The CDR3 has 13 amino acids. The chain's CDR3 is CSARHLQGPEAFF. Written as DNA, the CDR3 is TGCAGTGCTAGGCACCTCCAGGGACCTGAAGCTTTCTTT.

This clonotype was recorded at least ten times. This chain joins TRBV7-3 and TRBJ2-3; D possibly corresponds to TRBD2 (5 bases). The germline V gene has CDR1 SGHTA and CDR2 FQGTGA. The CDR3 loop spans 12 amino acids. The V and J ends lost 6 bases and 4 bases respectively, with 8 bases between them. CDR3 nucleotide sequence: TGTGCCAGCAGTCGGGGATCAGATACGCAGTATTTT. Protein sequence: CASSRGSDTQYF. Full variable domain (rest looked up from reference TRBV7-3 and TRBJ2-3): GAGVSQTPSNKVTEKGKYVELRCDPISGHTALYWYRQSLGQGPEFLIYFQGTGAADDSGLPNDRFFAVRPEGSVSTLKIQRTERGDSAVYLCASSRGSDTQYFGPGTRLTVL.

The chain links TRBV20-1 to TRBJ2-2; D uncertain. Trimming pared 0 bases from V and 5 bases from J, leaving 10 bases between. The CDR3 loop spans 14 amino acids. Germline V gene data show CDR1 as DFQATT and CDR2 as SNEGSKA (reference sequence). CDR3 region: CSAREGQRTGELFF. DNA for the CDR3: TGCAGTGCTAGAGAAGGGCAGCGTACCGGGGAGCTGTTTTTT.

This clonotype was observed many times. The chain employs TRBV12-3 or TRBV12-4 and TRBJ2-7; 7 bases are shared with TRBD1. V lost 2 bases to trimming and J lost 7 bases; unmatched junction nucleotides: 5. CDR3 length: 13 amino acids. The CDR3 reads CASSLKTGIEQYF. The CDR3 nucleotides are TGTGCCAGCAGTTTAAAGACAGGGATTGAGCAGTACTTC.

Many counts were recorded for this clonotype. The V and J genes are TRBV6-2 or TRBV6-3 and TRBJ2-5; D remains unclear. V was shortened by 5 bases and J by 7 bases, with 11 bases between the two germline ends. Looked up from germline, CDR1 is MNHEY and CDR2 is SVGEGT. The CDR3 loop spans 12 amino acids. The CDR3 nucleotides read TGTGCCAGCAGTCCTGACTCGGTGACCCAGTACTTC. Its protein is CASSPDSVTQYF.

This clonotype was counted a few times. The rearrangement links TRBV11-1 to TRBJ2-1; 7 bases align to TRBD1. The CDR3 extends over 18 amino acids. V lost 1 base to trimming and J lost 1 base; unmatched junction nucleotides: 10. Germline V gene data show CDR1 as SGHAT and CDR2 as FQDESV (reference sequence). For the CDR3, the DNA is TGTGCCAGCAGCTTAGAGCTTAGTTTACAGGGGTCCTACAATGAGCAGTTCTTC. Translated, it gives CASSLELSLQGSYNEQFF.

This clonotype occurred many times. This chain links TRBV7-2 with TRBJ2-7; the D gene is possibly TRBD2 (6 bases). Trimming took 6 bases from V and 3 from J, leaving 18 bases between them. Germline CDR1 is SGHTA and CDR2 is FQGNSA. This CDR3 is 15 amino acids long. This CDR3 reads CASSPGASAFYEQYF. The CDR3 nucleotides read TGTGCCAGCAGTCCGGGAGCTAGCGCGTTCTACGAGCAGTACTTC.

This clonotype was seen many times. The chain combines TRBV6-5 with TRBJ2-7, with 7 nucleotides matching TRBD2. Unmatched junction bases numbered 0, after V lost 0 bases and J lost 4 bases. CDR3 length: 13 residues. From germline, CDR1 is MNHEY and CDR2 SVGAGI. In DNA form, the CDR3 reads TGTGCCAGCAGTTACTCGCGGGGGTACGAGCAGTACGTC. This encodes CASSYSRGYEQYV.

This clonotype was counted many times. This chain links TRBV5-1 with TRBJ1-5; D is possibly TRBD1 (5 bases). CDR1 is SGHRS, CDR2 YFSETQ, per germline. V dropped 5 bases and J dropped 4 bases, with 7 bases sitting between them. This CDR3 is 12 amino acids long. This CDR3 is CASRGANQPQHF. The CDR3 nucleotides are TGCGCCAGCAGAGGGGCAAATCAGCCCCAGCATTTT.

At least ten counts were recorded for this clonotype. The chain joins TRBV20-1 to TRBJ1-3; no definite D call. Germline loops: CDR1 DFQATT, CDR2 SNEGSKA (reference sequence). The CDR3 contains 14 residues. V dropped 6 bases and J dropped 3 bases, with 15 bases sitting between them. The CDR3 DNA is TGCAGTGCCCCAGCACGGGGAGGTGGAAACACCATATATTTT. This encodes CSAPARGGGNTIYF.

This clonotype was seen repeatedly, ten times or more. V usage is TRBV12-3 or TRBV12-4 and J usage is TRBJ1-6; D may be TRBD1 (6 bases). CDR3 size: 15 residues. V was cut by 2 bases and J by 10 bases, with 15 bases left in between. CDR3 loop: CASSLRGAWGSPLHF. The CDR3 coding sequence is TGTGCCAGCAGTTTACGGGGGGCGTGGGGATCACCCCTCCACTTT.